This TCR beta chain was retrieved from a study of T cell responses to AZD1222 COVID-19 vaccine. Some clones are missing from TCRdb's copy, which holds only in-frame ones; the method was immunoSEQ multiplex PCR. The repertoire includes roughly 150,000 clones, approximately 91% of them detected once, and around 1.8% sits in the top ten. The sample was peripheral blood, taken 28 days after the second AZD1222 dose. This receptor was taken from an adult who received the AZD1222 COVID-19 vaccine.

In DNA form, the CDR3 reads TGTGCCAGCAGCCAAGATAGAGGGATTTCACCCCTCCACTTT. Translation: CASSQDRGISPLHF. The chain combines TRBV3-1 (or the pseudogene TRBV3-2) with TRBJ1-6; no reliable D call. Trimming cost V 0 bases and J 9 bases, with 9 bases left between them. This CDR3 is 14 amino acids long. The germline CDR1 and CDR2 sequences are LGHDT and YNNKEL (reference sequence).